This TCR beta chain was sequenced in a study of blood T cells in healthy people across ages. J lost 1 base, V lost 2 bases, and 6 bases had no gene match. The CDR3 totals 17 residues. Germline V gene data show CDR1 as MGHRA and CDR2 as YSYEKL. With regard to this clonotype: The antigen is unknown.

Study findings and constraints: Among long-lived donors, naive CD4+ cells were more numerous and diversity higher than in aged donors.

Using a J-beta primer mix together with a sample-barcoded 5' primer, a second PCR was run for 7 to 11 cycles. Using its own MiXCR run on the 5' RACE reads, TCRdb lists one record per CDR3 protein. This table has roughly 1.4 million distinct CDR3 sequences, approximately 63% appearing once. Healthy individuals of Caucasian origin from Russia, aged roughly 6 to 100, served as donors. Ten milliliters of peripheral blood were drawn from each donor. V gene TRBV4-1 combines with J gene TRBJ2-3, with 10 bases that match TRBD2. This clonotype was obtained from a man in his late teens or twenties in good health. Material: blood. CDR3 sequence (DNA): TGCGCCAGCAGCCAACCCCCCGGGACTAGCGGCACAGATACGCAGTATTTT. This encodes CASSQPPGTSGTDTQYF.